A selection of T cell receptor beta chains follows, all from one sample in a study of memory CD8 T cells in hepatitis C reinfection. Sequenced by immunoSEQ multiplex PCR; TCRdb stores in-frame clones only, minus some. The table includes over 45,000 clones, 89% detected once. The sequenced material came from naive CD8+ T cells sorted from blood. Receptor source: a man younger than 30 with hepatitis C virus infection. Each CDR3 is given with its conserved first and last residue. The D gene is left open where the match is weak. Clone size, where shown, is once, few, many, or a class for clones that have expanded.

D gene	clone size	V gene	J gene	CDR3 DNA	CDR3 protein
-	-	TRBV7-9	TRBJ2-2	TGTGCCAGCAGCTTTGCAGGGGCTGGGACCGGGGAGCTGTTTTTT	CASSFAGAGTGELFF
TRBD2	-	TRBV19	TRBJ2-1	TGTGCCAGTAGTATAGTGCAGGGCGGGAGCAATGAGCAGTTCTTC	CASSIVQGGSNEQFF
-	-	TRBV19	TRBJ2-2	TGTGCCAGTAGTACGCAGGGTATCACCGGGGAGCTGTTTTTT	CASSTQGITGELFF
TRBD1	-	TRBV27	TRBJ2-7	TGTGCCAGCAGTGAGTCGCCGGGACAGGGTACCTACGAGCAGTACTTC	CASSESPGQGTYEQYF
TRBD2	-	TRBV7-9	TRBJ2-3	TGTGCCAGCAGCCCCTATAGCGGGAGAACAGATACGCAGTATTTT	CASSPYSGRTDTQYF
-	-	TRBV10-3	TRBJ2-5	TGTGCCATCAGTGGCCCCTCCCGCGGGGACCAAGAGACCCAGTACTTC	CAISGPSRGDQETQYF
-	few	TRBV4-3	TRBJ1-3	TGCGCCAGCAGCCAAGATTACCCGACAGATTACTCTGGAAACACCATATATTTT	CASSQDYPTDYSGNTIYF
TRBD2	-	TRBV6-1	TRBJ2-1	TGTGCCATCTCGGAAGCGGGAGACTACAATGAGCAGTTCTTC	CAISEAGDYNEQFF
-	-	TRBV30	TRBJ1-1	TGTGCCTGGACTCAAGACGGGGGGCTGGGCACTGAAGCTTTCTTT	CAWTQDGGLGTEAFF
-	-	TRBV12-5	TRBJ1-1	TGTGCTAGTACGGGTATGAACACTGAAGCTTTCTTT	CASTGMNTEAFF
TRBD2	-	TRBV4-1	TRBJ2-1	TGCGCCAGCAGCCAAGTAGCGGGTGCCTACAATGAGCAGTTCTTC	CASSQVAGAYNEQFF
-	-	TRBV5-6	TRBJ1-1	TGTGCCAGCAGCTCAACAAACACTGAAGCTTTCTTT	CASSSTNTEAFF
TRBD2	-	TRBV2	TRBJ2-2	TGTGCCAGCAGTGGGGAGCGGGAGGGGGCCGACACCGGGGAGCTGTTTTTT	CASSGEREGADTGELFF
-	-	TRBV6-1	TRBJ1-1	TGTGCCAGCAGTGAAGCGGGGCCTGAAGCTTTCTTT	CASSEAGPEAFF
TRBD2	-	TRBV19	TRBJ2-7	TGTGCCAGTAGCCCGGGACTAGCGGGACCCTACGAGCAGTACTTC	CASSPGLAGPYEQYF
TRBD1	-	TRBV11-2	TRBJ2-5	TGTGCCAGCAGCTTAGATTATGGACAGGGGAACCAGTACTTC	CASSLDYGQGNQYF
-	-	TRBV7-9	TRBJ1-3	TGTGCCAGCAGCCCACCCCCAAGACAGGCCCTCTCTGGAAACACCATATATTTT	CASSPPPRQALSGNTIYF
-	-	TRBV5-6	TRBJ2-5	TGTGCCAGCGCTCCAAGAGAAGAGTACTTCTTCCAAGAGACCCAGTACTTC	CASAPREEYFFQETQYF
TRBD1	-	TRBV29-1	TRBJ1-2	TGCAGCGTTGTCGGACAGGACTATGGCTACACCTTC	CSVVGQDYGYTF
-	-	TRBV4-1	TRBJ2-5	TGCGCCAGCAGCAATCGAGTGCAAGAGACCCAGTACTTC	CASSNRVQETQYF
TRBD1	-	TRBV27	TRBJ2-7	TGTGCCAGCAGTTTAGTCCGCGGACAGGGCAGAAACGAGCAGTACTTC	CASSLVRGQGRNEQYF
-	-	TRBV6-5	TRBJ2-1	TGTGCCAGCAGTTACATGACAGGGAGGAATGAGCAGTTCTTC	CASSYMTGRNEQFF
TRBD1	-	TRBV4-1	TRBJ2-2	TGCGCCAGCAGCCTGGGACAGAAGAACACCGGGGAGCTGTTTTTT	CASSLGQKNTGELFF
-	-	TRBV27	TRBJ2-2	TGTGCCAGCAGCTACACCCAAATAGACTCAACCGGGGAGCTGTTTTTT	CASSYTQIDSTGELFF
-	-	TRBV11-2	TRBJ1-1	TGTGCCAGCAGGGCAGAGGTCCATACAGGGTTTGACACTGAAGCTTTCTTT	CASRAEVHTGFDTEAFF
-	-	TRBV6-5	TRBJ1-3	TGTGCCAGCAGTTCAGAGGGGGATAGTGGAAACACCATATATTTT	CASSSEGDSGNTIYF
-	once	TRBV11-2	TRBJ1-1	TGTGCCAGCAGCCGCGGGAACACTGAAGCTTTCTTT	CASSRGNTEAFF